These T cell receptor beta chains were read from a single sample in a study of blood T cells in healthy people across ages. TCRdb fed the 5' RACE reads into MiXCR, producing one record per CDR3 protein. The data show 1.5 million to 2 million distinct CDR3 sequences, with around half seen just once and 2.1% held by the top ten. The sequenced sample consisted of blood. The receptors were sampled from a woman in her thirties or forties in good health. Both conserved end residues are part of each CDR3. The D gene is left open where the match is weak. Only some rows state a clone size, as once, few, many or a class for expanded clones.

V gene	J gene	clone size	D gene	CDR3 DNA	CDR3 protein
TRBV3-1	TRBJ2-7	-	-	TGTGCCAGCAGCCAAGACGGACTGGCCTTGACCGAGCAGTACTTC	CASSQDGLALTEQYF
TRBV5-6	TRBJ2-1	-	-	TGTGCCAGCAGCCGACGAGAAGGGGGAGGGTACAATGAGCAGTTCTTC	CASSRREGGGYNEQFF
TRBV7-2	TRBJ2-7	-	-	TGTGCCAGCAGCAGACCGGGACGATCAAGCTCCTACGAGCAGTACTTC	CASSRPGRSSSYEQYF
TRBV5-1	TRBJ2-3	-	TRBD2	TGCGCCAGCAGCTTGCGGGCTAGCGGGGGGGCCTCGCCCACAGATACGCAGTATTTT	CASSLRASGGASPTDTQYF
TRBV9	TRBJ2-1	few	-	TGTGCCAGCAATGCGGTTGATGAGCAGTTCTTC	CASNAVDEQFF
TRBV6-1	TRBJ2-1	few	-	TGTGCCGAGTCCCCAGTCCCCTACAATGAGCAGTTCTTC	CAESPVPYNEQFF
TRBV24-1	TRBJ1-5	-	TRBD1	TGTGCCACCAGTGATTCCGGACAGGGCAGCAATCAGCCCCAGCATTTT	CATSDSGQGSNQPQHF
TRBV7-2	TRBJ2-1	-	TRBD2	TGTGCCAGCAGCTTTGGACTAGCGGGGGCCTCCTACAATGAGCAGTTCTTC	CASSFGLAGASYNEQFF
TRBV9	TRBJ2-1	-	-	TGTGCCAGCAGCGGGGTTCGGAATGAGCAGTTCTTC	CASSGVRNEQFF
TRBV12-3/TRBV12-4	TRBJ2-3	-	-	TGTGCCAGCAGTTTTGGCCCCGGCCCAAATACGCAGTATTTT	CASSFGPGPNTQYF
TRBV29-1	TRBJ1-1	-	-	TGCAGCGTCCTACAGGGCTCGGGATGGACTGAAGCTTTCTTT	CSVLQGSGWTEAFF
TRBV9	TRBJ2-1	-	-	TGTGCCAGCAGCGTAGCTCTACAGCGATACAATGAGCAGTTCTTC	CASSVALQRYNEQFF
TRBV7-2	TRBJ2-3	-	TRBD1	TGTGCCAGCAGCTTAGCCCGACAGGGCGGCGGTACGCAGTATTTT	CASSLARQGGGTQYF
TRBV4-1	TRBJ2-1	few	-	TGCGCCAGCAGCCAACAAGGGGCGCAGGACGAGCAGTTCTTC	CASSQQGAQDEQFF
TRBV14	TRBJ2-3	-	-	TGTGCCAGCAGCCGGGACTCCTATCGCACAGATACGCAGTATTTT	CASSRDSYRTDTQYF
TRBV27	TRBJ1-5	few	-	TGTGCCAGCAGTTTACAACGCAATCAGCCCCAGCATTTT	CASSLQRNQPQHF
TRBV12-3/TRBV12-4	TRBJ2-7	few	-	TGTGCCAGCAGTTTAGGCCAGTACAATGAGCAGTACTTC	CASSLGQYNEQYF
TRBV5-1	TRBJ2-7	-	-	TGCGCCAGCAGCTTGGAGGCAGAGCAGTACTTC	CASSLEAEQYF
TRBV20-1	TRBJ2-4	-	-	TGCAGTGCTATTCCTATGTCTATAGCCAAAAACATTCAGTACTTC	CSAIPMSIAKNIQYF
TRBV20-1	TRBJ1-2	few	TRBD1	TGCAGTGCTAGAGATATGAATACGGGACAGGGGATTTATGGCTACACCTTC	CSARDMNTGQGIYGYTF
TRBV2	TRBJ1-5	-	-	TGTGCCAGCAGTGAAGAGAAACCGAGCAATCAGCCCCAGCATTTT	CASSEEKPSNQPQHF
TRBV28	TRBJ1-1	-	-	TGTGCCAGCAAAAGACCCGGGACGGCGGCCGCTGAAGCTTTCTTT	CASKRPGTAAAEAFF
TRBV6-2/TRBV6-3	TRBJ1-2	-	TRBD1	TGTGCCAGCAGCATCTATAGACAGGGGATCAACTATGGCTACACCTTC	CASSIYRQGINYGYTF
TRBV13	TRBJ2-7	many	-	TGTGCCAGCAGCTTAGTCGCGGGCGAGCAGTACTTC	CASSLVAGEQYF
TRBV6-2/TRBV6-3	TRBJ2-1	-	-	TGTGCCAGCAGTTTCGGGATAGCGGCTTACAATGAGCAGTTCTTC	CASSFGIAAYNEQFF
TRBV11-2	TRBJ2-3	few	-	TGTGCCAGCAGTGGGTGGGGGGGCTGGACAGATACGCAGTATTTT	CASSGWGGWTDTQYF
TRBV19	TRBJ2-1	-	-	TGTGCCAGTAAGGGGCTCAGCTCCTACAATGAGCAGTTCTTC	CASKGLSSYNEQFF
TRBV27	TRBJ2-3	few	-	TGTGCCAGCAGTTTCGAAGCAGGCAGCACAGATACGCAGTATTTT	CASSFEAGSTDTQYF
TRBV7-2	TRBJ2-7	-	TRBD2	TGTGCCAGCAGCTTAGTACTAGCGGGGGGCTTACCGTTCTACGAGCAGTACTTC	CASSLVLAGGLPFYEQYF
TRBV6-2/TRBV6-3	TRBJ2-3	-	TRBD2	TGTGCCAGCAGTCACGGGGGGACCGGGGATACGCAGTATTTT	CASSHGGTGDTQYF
TRBV25-1	TRBJ2-7	-	-	TGTGCCAGCAGTGAAAGAGGAGGGGGGGCCTACGAGCAGTACTTC	CASSERGGGAYEQYF
TRBV7-7	TRBJ2-7	few	-	TGTGCTAGCAGCCCTGCTTTGGGGTCCGTCTACGAGCAGTACTTC	CASSPALGSVYEQYF
TRBV20-1	TRBJ1-6	few	-	TGCAGTGCTAGAGAGCACACGCTCGCCCTCTATAATTCACCCCTCCACTTT	CSAREHTLALYNSPLHF
TRBV2	TRBJ1-1	-	TRBD1	TGTGCCAGCCGCGACAGGGGAAGAACTGAAGCTTTCTTT	CASRDRGRTEAFF